Presented here are 25 T cell receptor beta chains from one specimen sequenced in a study of blood T cell repertoires in COVID-19 (dated by TCRdb to the early 2020s). The library relied on the immunoSEQ multiplex PCR assay. The source is immuneACCESS, and TCRdb retained only in-frame sequences with V and J called. Part of the clones is not carried over; for the studies checked, unresolved V genes explain less than half of this, and the remainder is unexplained. The sample table shows roughly 500,000 clones, and approximately 87% are seen once. Less than 2% of the sample is taken by the ten largest. The sample consisted of PBMCs or T cells enriched from blood (not recorded which). The receptor set was obtained from a woman in her thirties or forties who had recovered from COVID-19.

This chain links TRBV21-1 with TRBJ1-3. TRBV21-1 is a documented pseudogene. The CDR3 runs to 16 residues. CDR3 sequence: CASSRRRLISGNTIYF. CDR3 DNA sequence: TGTGCCAGCAGCAGACGCCGACTGATCTCTGGAAACACCATATATTTT.

This clone was seen only once. This sequence joins TRBV14 and TRBJ2-7; 7 positions agree with TRBD2. V was clipped by 4 bases and J by 0 bases; unmatched bases: 6. The germline gives CDR1 SGHDN, CDR2 FVKESK. The CDR3 is 15 amino acids. The CDR3 reads CASSPPGRGSYEQYF. The DNA of the CDR3 is TGTGCCAGCAGCCCCCCGGGGAGGGGCTCCTACGAGCAGTACTTC.

The chain uses TRBV9 and TRBJ1-1; possibly TRBD1 for D (5 bases). Germline loops: CDR1 SGDLS, CDR2 YYNGEE. With 7 bases removed from V and 5 bases from J, the gap between germline ends came to 9 bases. The CDR3 is 11 residues long. The CDR3 here is CASGRGTEAFF. CDR3 nucleotides: TGTGCCAGCGGACGGGGGACTGAAGCTTTCTTT.

The chain carries TRBV27 and TRBJ2-7, with a tentative D call TRBD1 (5 bases). The V and J ends lost 5 bases and 6 bases respectively, with 17 bases between them. The CDR3 consists of 14 residues. Germline values: CDR1 MNHEY, CDR2 SMNVEV (reference sequence). For the CDR3, the DNA is TGTGCCAGCAGTCCTATGGGGATAAGGGGCGAGCAGTACTTC. Translating gives CASSPMGIRGEQYF.

The CDR3 region is CASSLVQGESYEQYF. The CDR3 DNA reads TGTGCCAGCTCACTCGTCCAGGGGGAATCCTACGAGCAGTACTTC. The chain joins TRBV18 to TRBJ2-7, with 7 bases aligning to TRBD1. The CDR3 is made up of 15 amino acids. The germline V gene encodes CDR1 KGHSH and CDR2 LQKENI. V was clipped by 4 bases and J by 1 base; unmatched bases: 7.

The chain uses TRBV18 and TRBJ1-5; D might be TRBD1 (6 bases). Per germline, CDR1 KGHSH and CDR2 LQKENI. The CDR3 runs to 15 residues. Trimming removed 3 bases at V and 4 bases at J, with 13 bases between. The CDR3 loop reads CASSPSGTSNQPQHF. Here the CDR3 DNA reads TGTGCCAGCTCACCCTCCGGGACATCTAATCAGCCCCAGCATTTT.

The chain combines TRBV5-6 with TRBJ2-3; TRBD2 agrees at 8 bases. Trimming at V came to 0 bases and at J to 2 bases, leaving 5 bases not matched to a gene. Germline values: CDR1 SGHDT, CDR2 YYEEEE. The CDR3 extends over 16 amino acids. The CDR3 coding sequence is TGTGCCAGCAGCTTGGTAGTTAGCGGGGCCACAGATACGCAGTATTTT. Its translation is CASSLVVSGATDTQYF.

The chain combines TRBV7-2 with TRBJ2-7, with 7 positions matching TRBD1. CDR1 SGHTA and CDR2 FQGNSA come from the germline V gene. V was pared by 5 bases and J by 3 bases, with 10 bases of the junction left unmatched. The CDR3 covers 15 residues. CDR3 nucleotide sequence: TGTGCCAGCAGCGGAACCGGGACAGCTATCTACGAGCAGTACTTC. Amino acid sequence: CASSGTGTAIYEQYF.

Only one count was recorded for this clone. V usage is TRBV21-1 and J usage is TRBJ1-3; TRBD1, the D gene given by the table, was not confirmed from the DNA. TRBV21-1 is an annotated pseudogene. The CDR3 is 15 residues long. CDR3 sequence: CASARGRGLGNTIYF. The CDR3 nucleotides are TGTGCCAGCGCCCGCGGCAGGGGGCTTGGAAACACCATATATTTT.

The chain uses TRBV15 and TRBJ1-2, with D perhaps TRBD1 (6 bases). CDR3 length equals 15 residues. V was cut by 5 bases and J by 0 bases, with 13 bases left in between. Per germline, CDR1 LNHNV and CDR2 YYDKDF (reference sequence). The CDR3 nucleotides read TGTGCCACCAGCGTTGGACAGTTAGCTAACTATGGCTACACCTTC. It translates to CATSVGQLANYGYTF.

The chain couples TRBV29-1 to TRBJ2-1, with TRBD1 matching over 7 bases. The CDR3 has 13 amino acids. Germline trimming cut 5 bases from V and 4 bases from J; bases unmatched to any gene: 5. Germline V gene data show CDR1 as SQVTM and CDR2 as ANQGSEA. The CDR3 loop is CSVKGQFYNEQFF. CDR3 in DNA: TGCAGCGTTAAGGGACAGTTTTACAATGAGCAGTTCTTC.

V and J are TRBV7-9 and TRBJ2-3, with a tentative D call TRBD1 (5 bases). With 4 bases removed from V and 0 bases from J, the gap between germline ends came to 14 bases. Germline CDR1 SEHNR, CDR2 FQNEAQ (reference sequence). The CDR3 is made up of 16 amino acids. The CDR3 DNA reads as TGTGCCAGCAGCTCCAGGGCCCAAGGGAGCACAGATACGCAGTATTTT. Amino acid sequence: CASSSRAQGSTDTQYF.

This chain connects TRBV4-3 to TRBJ2-7, with TRBD2 matching over 9 bases. CDR3 length equals 15 residues. V lost 3 bases and J lost 1; bases outside the gene matches: 4. Germline V gene data show CDR1 as LGHNA and CDR2 as YSLEER. The CDR3 spells CASSQETSGSYEQYF. DNA for the CDR3: TGCGCCAGCAGCCAGGAGACTAGCGGATCCTACGAGCAGTACTTC.

The J gene is TRBJ2-3, the V gene TRBV19; tentative D call: TRBD1 (7 bases). V dropped 4 bases and J dropped 1 base, with 15 bases sitting between them. The CDR3 runs 16 residues. The germline gives CDR1 LNHDA, CDR2 SQIVND (reference sequence). CDR3 amino acids: CASSTRRDRRTDTQYF. CDR3 DNA: TGTGCCAGTAGTACCCGGAGGGACAGACGCACAGATACGCAGTATTTT.

This chain links TRBV11-2 with TRBJ1-6; tentative D call: TRBD1 (6 bases). V lost 1 base, J lost 9 bases, and 10 bases lay in between. This CDR3 has 14 amino acids. The germline V gene encodes CDR1 SGHAT and CDR2 FQNNGV. In nucleotides, the CDR3 is TGTGCCAGCAGCTTAGGGGACAAGGCTTCACCCCTCCACTTT. It encodes CASSLGDKASPLHF.

J is TRBJ1-2 and V is TRBV6-1, with D possibly TRBD1 on 5 matching bases. From germline, CDR1 is MNHNS and CDR2 SASEGT. Trimming left V 3 bases short and J 5 bases short, with 19 bases between. The CDR3 totals 16 residues. The CDR3 DNA reads as TGTGCCAGCAGTGAGGTGGGGCCGGCAGGGCCTTATGGCTACACCTTC. Translating it yields CASSEVGPAGPYGYTF.

V usage is TRBV5-6 and J usage is TRBJ2-1; the D gene is possibly TRBD1 (7 bases). The CDR3 has 16 residues. Between the trimmed V and J ends, which lost 3 bases and 0 bases, there was a span of 13 bases. Per the germline V gene, CDR1 is SGHDT and CDR2 is YYEEEE. The CDR3 DNA is TGTGCCAGCAGCTCCAGGGGGGTGAGCTCCTACAATGAGCAGTTCTTC. This encodes CASSSRGVSSYNEQFF.

This rearrangement joins TRBV7-2 to TRBJ2-3; 11 bases line up with TRBD2. The V gene's germline CDR1 is SGHTA and CDR2 FQGNSA. This CDR3 spans 16 amino acids. The V segment lost 3 bases and the J segment 3 bases; nucleotides outside the gene matches: 5. CDR3 coding DNA: TGTGCCAGCAGCTTGCTAGCGGGAGGATTTACAGATACGCAGTATTTT. Amino acid sequence: CASSLLAGGFTDTQYF.

The sample holds one count of this clone. V and J are TRBV6-5 and TRBJ2-7; D unresolved. Trimming stripped 2 bases from V and 2 bases from J, with 16 bases between. The CDR3 loop spans 16 amino acids. Germline CDR1 and CDR2: MNHEY and SVGAGI. CDR3: CASSYRPAEPPYEQYF. The DNA of the CDR3 is TGTGCCAGCAGTTACCGCCCTGCGGAGCCTCCCTACGAGCAGTACTTC.

This rearrangement joins TRBV12-5 to TRBJ2-3, with TRBD1 matching over 9 bases. Germline V lookup: CDR1 LGHNT, CDR2 FRNRAP. The CDR3 sequence is 14 residues long. V was clipped by 3 bases and J by 6 bases; unmatched bases: 4. The CDR3, as DNA: TGTGCTAGTGGTTTAGGGGACAGGGCGGATACGCAGTATTTT. Translating gives CASGLGDRADTQYF.

This clone was seen only once. The gene calls are TRBV11-2 and TRBJ1-5, with 9 bases fitting TRBD1. Trimming cost V 1 base and J 2 bases; bases outside gene matches: 9. The CDR3 totals 18 residues. Per the germline V gene, CDR1 is SGHAT and CDR2 is FQNNGV. The CDR3 region has the DNA TGTGCCAGCAGCTTAGTCGGGGGACAGGGCGGTGGCAATCAGCCCCAGCATTTT. Translation gives CASSLVGGQGGGNQPQHF.

The chain combines TRBV7-2 with TRBJ2-3, with 11 bases that match TRBD2. V shed 5 bases, J shed 2 bases, and the junction held 6 bases outside the gene matches. The CDR3 length is 16 residues. Germline CDR1 reads SGHTA; CDR2 reads FQGNSA. CDR3 DNA: TGTGCCAGCAGCCTCATAGCGGGAGGGCTCACAGATACGCAGTATTTT. This encodes CASSLIAGGLTDTQYF.

This chain's CDR3 is CASSLSQGDSYNEQFF. The CDR3 region has the DNA TGTGCCAGCAGCTTAAGTCAGGGGGACTCCTACAATGAGCAGTTCTTC. This chain connects TRBV7-6 to TRBJ2-1; 7 bases match TRBD1. CDR1 SGHVS and CDR2 FNYEAQ come from the germline V gene. There are 16 residues in the CDR3. The V and J ends lost 2 bases and 0 bases, in that order; junction bases with no gene match: 4.

The chain couples TRBV15 to TRBJ1-2; D ambiguous. The germline V gene has CDR1 LNHNV and CDR2 YYDKDF (reference sequence). The V end lost 8 bases, the J end lost 5 bases, and 15 bases lay between the germline ends. CDR3 length equals 13 residues. The CDR3 DNA is TGTGCCACCGACGCGGGCAGGAGTTATGGCTACACCTTC. Encoded protein: CATDAGRSYGYTF.

V is TRBV5-1 and J is TRBJ1-1; possible D gene TRBD1, 5 bases. The CDR3 consists of 13 residues. Germline V lookup: CDR1 SGHRS, CDR2 YFSETQ. Deletions cut 5 bases from V and 7 bases from J, with 15 bases between. The CDR3 DNA reads TGCGCCAGCAGGGTCAGGGAACGAGATGAAGCTTTCTTT. As protein: CASRVRERDEAFF.